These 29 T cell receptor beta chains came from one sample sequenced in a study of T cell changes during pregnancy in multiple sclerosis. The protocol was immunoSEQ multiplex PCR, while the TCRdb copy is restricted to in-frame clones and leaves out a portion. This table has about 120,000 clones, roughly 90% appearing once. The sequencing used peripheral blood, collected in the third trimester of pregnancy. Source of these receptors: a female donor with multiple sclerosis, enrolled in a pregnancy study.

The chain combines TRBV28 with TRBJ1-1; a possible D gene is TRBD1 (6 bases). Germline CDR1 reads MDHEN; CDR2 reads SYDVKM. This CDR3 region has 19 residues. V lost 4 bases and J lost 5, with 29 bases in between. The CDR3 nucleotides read TGTGCCAGCAGTTCTGCGACCGAAGGGACAACCATTTTGAGGACTGAAGCTTTCTTT. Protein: CASSSATEGTTILRTEAFF.

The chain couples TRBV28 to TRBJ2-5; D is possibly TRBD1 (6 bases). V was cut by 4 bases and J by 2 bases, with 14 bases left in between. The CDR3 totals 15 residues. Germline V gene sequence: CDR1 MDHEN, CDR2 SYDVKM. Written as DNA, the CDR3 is TGTGCCAGCAGTTCAGACCTAGGACAGCAAGAGACCCAGTACTTC. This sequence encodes CASSSDLGQQETQYF.

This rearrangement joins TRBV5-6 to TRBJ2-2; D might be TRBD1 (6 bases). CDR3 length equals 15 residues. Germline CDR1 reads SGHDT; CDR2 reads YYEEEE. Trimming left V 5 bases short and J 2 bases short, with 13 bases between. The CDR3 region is CASSLGQTNTGELFF. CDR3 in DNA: TGTGCCAGCAGTTTAGGACAGACCAACACCGGGGAGCTGTTTTTT.

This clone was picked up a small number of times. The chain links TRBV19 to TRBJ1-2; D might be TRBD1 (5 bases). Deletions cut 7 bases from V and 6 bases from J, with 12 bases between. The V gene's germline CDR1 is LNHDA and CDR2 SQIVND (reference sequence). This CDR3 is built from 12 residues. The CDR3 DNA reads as TGTGCCAGTACCCTGGGGGGGAATGGCTACACCTTC. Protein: CASTLGGNGYTF.

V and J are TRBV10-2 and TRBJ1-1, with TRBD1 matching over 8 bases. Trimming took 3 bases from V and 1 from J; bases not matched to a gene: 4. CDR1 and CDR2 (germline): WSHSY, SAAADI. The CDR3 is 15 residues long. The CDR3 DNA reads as TGCGCCAGCAGTGATCAGGGGGCTCCGAACACTGAAGCTTTCTTT. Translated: CASSDQGAPNTEAFF.

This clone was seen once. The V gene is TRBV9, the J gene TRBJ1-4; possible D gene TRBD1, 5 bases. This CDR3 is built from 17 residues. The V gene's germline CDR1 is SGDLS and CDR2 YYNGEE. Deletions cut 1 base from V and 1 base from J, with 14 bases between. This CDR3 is CASSVSDGGLTNEKLFF. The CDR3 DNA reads TGTGCCAGCAGCGTATCTGACGGGGGACTAACTAATGAAAAACTGTTTTTT. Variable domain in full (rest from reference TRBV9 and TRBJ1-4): DSGVTQTPKHLITATGQRVTLRCSPRSGDLSVYWYQQSLDQGLQFLIQYYNGEERAKGNILERFSAQQFPDLHSELNLSSLELGDSALYFCASSVSDGGLTNEKLFFGSGTQLSVL.

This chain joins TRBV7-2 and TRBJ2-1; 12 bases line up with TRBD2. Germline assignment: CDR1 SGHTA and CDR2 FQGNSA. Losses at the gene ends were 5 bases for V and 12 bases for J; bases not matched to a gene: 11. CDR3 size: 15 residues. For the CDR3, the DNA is TGTGCCAGCAGCCCAACCCCGACTAGCGGGGGAGGGCAGTTCTTC. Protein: CASSPTPTSGGGQFF.

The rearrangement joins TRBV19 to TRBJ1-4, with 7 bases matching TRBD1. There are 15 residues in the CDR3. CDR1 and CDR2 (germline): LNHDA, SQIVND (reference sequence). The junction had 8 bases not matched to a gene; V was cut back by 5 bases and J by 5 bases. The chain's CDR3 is CASSGTGTVNEKLFF. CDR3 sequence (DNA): TGTGCCAGTAGTGGGACCGGGACAGTGAATGAAAAACTGTTTTTT. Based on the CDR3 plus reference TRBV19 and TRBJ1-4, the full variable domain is DGGITQSPKYLFRKEGQNVTLSCEQNLNHDAMYWYRQDPGQGLRLIYYSQIVNDFQKGDIAEGYSVSREKKESFPLTVTSAQKNPTAFYLCASSGTGTVNEKLFFGSGTQLSVL.

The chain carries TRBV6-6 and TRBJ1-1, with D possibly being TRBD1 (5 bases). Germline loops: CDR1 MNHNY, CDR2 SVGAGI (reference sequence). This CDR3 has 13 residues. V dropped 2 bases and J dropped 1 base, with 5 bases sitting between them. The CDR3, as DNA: TGTGCCAGCAGTTACGACAGGAACACTGAAGCTTTCTTT. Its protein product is CASSYDRNTEAFF.

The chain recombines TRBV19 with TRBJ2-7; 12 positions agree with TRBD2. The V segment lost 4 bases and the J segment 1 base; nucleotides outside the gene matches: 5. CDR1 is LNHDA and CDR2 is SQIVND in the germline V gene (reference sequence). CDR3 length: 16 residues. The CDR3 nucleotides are TGTGCCAGTAGTAAGACTAGCGGGGGTCGTTCCTACGAGCAGTACTTC. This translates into CASSKTSGGRSYEQYF.

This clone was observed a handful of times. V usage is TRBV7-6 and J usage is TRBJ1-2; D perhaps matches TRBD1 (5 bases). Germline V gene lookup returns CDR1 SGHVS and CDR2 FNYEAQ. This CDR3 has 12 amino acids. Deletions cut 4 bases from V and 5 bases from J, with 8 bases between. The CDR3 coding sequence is TGTGCCAGCAGCTCGGGACTTTATGGCTACACCTTC. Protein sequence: CASSSGLYGYTF. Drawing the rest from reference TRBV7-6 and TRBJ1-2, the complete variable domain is GAGVSQSPRYKVTKRGQDVALRCDPISGHVSLYWYRQALGQGPEFLTYFNYEAQQDKSGLPNDRFSAERPEGSISTLTIQRTEQRDSAMYRCASSSGLYGYTFGSGTRLTVV.

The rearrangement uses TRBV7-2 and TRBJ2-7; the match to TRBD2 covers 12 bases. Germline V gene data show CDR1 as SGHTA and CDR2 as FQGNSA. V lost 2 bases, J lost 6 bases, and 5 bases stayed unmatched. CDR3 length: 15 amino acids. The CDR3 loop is CASSLRTSGNLEQYF. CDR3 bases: TGTGCCAGCAGCTTAAGGACTAGCGGGAATCTCGAGCAGTACTTC.

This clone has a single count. CDR3 region: CASSQGGFSYEQYF. The CDR3 DNA sequence: TGTGCCAGCAGCCAAGGCGGGTTCTCCTACGAGCAGTACTTC. The V call is TRBV7-2, the J call TRBJ2-7; tentative D call: TRBD2 (5 bases). Germline lookup yields CDR1 SGHTA and CDR2 FQGNSA. V lost 5 bases and J 0 bases, leaving 11 bases between the germline ends. The CDR3 covers 14 residues.

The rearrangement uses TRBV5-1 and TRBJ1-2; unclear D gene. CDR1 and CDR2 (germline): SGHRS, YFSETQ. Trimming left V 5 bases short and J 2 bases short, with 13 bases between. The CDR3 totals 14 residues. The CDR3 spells CASSSSATNYGYTF. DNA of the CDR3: TGCGCCAGCAGTTCTTCCGCGACAAACTATGGCTACACCTTC.

CDR3 in DNA: TGTGCCAGCAGTGGGAGCGGCTTCACAGATACGCAGTATTTT. Translating gives CASSGSGFTDTQYF. The chain links TRBV2 to TRBJ2-3; D is possibly TRBD2 (5 bases). CDR1 SNHLY and CDR2 FYNNEI come from the germline V gene. This CDR3 spans 14 amino acids. V was clipped by 4 bases and J by 2 bases, with 10 bases between them.

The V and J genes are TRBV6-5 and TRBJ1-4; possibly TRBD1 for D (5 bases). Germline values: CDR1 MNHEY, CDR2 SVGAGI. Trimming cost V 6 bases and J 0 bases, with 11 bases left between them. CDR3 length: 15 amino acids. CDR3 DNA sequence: TGTGCCAGCAGGGGGGGGTCGGCAACTAATGAAAAACTGTTTTTT. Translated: CASRGGSATNEKLFF.

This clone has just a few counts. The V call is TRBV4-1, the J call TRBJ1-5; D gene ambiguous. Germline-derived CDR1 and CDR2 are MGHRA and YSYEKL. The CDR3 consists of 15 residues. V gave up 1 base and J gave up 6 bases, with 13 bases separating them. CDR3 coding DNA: TGCGCCAGCAGCCAAGGTTGGGGAGACGGTCAGCCCCAGCATTTT. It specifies CASSQGWGDGQPQHF.

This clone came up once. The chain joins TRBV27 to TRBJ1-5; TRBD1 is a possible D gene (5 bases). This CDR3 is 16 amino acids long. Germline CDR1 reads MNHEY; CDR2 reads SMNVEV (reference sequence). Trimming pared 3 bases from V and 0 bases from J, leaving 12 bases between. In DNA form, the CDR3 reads TGTGCCAGCAGTTTGGGCAGGGTTGATAGCAATCAGCCCCAGCATTTT. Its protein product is CASSLGRVDSNQPQHF.

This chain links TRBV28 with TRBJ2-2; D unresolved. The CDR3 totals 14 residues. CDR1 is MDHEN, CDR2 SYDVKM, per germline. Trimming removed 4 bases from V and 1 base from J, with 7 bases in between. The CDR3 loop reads CASSSPGNTGELFF. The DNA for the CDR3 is TGTGCCAGCAGTTCGCCAGGGAACACCGGGGAGCTGTTTTTT.

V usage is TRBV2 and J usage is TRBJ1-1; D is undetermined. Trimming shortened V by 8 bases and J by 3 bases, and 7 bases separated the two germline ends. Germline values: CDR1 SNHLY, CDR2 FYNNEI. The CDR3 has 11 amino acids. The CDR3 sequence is CASQRDTEAFF. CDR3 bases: TGTGCCAGCCAACGAGACACTGAAGCTTTCTTT.

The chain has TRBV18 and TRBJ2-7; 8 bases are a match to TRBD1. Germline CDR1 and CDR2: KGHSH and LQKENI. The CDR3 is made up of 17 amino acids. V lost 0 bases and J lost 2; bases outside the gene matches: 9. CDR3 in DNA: TGTGCCAGCTCACCACCGATCAGGACAGGGAAAGCCTACGAGCAGTACTTC. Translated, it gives CASSPPIRTGKAYEQYF.

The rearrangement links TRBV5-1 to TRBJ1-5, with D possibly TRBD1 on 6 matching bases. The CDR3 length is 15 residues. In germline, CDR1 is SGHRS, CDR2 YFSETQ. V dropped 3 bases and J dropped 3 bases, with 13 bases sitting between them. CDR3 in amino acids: CASSSTGGNNQPQHF. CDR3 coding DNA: TGCGCCAGCAGCTCGACAGGAGGAAACAATCAGCCCCAGCATTTT.

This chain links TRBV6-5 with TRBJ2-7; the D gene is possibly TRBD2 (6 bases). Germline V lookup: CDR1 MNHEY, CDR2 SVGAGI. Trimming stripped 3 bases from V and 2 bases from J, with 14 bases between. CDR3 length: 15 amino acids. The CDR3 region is CASSYSGSGAYEQYF. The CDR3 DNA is TGTGCCAGCAGTTATTCTGGATCGGGGGCCTACGAGCAGTACTTC.

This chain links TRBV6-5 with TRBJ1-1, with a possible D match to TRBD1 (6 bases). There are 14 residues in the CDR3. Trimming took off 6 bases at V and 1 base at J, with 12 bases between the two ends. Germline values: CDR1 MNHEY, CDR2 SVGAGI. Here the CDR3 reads CASSFQGPNTEAFF. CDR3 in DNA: TGTGCCAGCAGCTTCCAGGGGCCGAACACTGAAGCTTTCTTT.

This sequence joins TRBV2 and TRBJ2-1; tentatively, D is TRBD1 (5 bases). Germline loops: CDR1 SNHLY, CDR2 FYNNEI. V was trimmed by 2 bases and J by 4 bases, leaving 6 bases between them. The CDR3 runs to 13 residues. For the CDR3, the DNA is TGTGCCAGCAGTGAAAAGGGGTACAATGAGCAGTTCTTC. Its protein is CASSEKGYNEQFF.

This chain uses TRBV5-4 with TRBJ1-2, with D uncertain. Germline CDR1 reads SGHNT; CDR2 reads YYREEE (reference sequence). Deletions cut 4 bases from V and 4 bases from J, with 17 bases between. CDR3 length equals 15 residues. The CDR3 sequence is CASSDRAGNIYGYTF. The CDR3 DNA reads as TGTGCCAGCAGCGACCGGGCCGGGAATATCTATGGCTACACCTTC. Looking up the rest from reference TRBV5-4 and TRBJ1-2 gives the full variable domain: ETGVTQSPTHLIKTRGQQVTLRCSSQSGHNTVSWYQQALGQGPQFIFQYYREEENGRGNFPPRFSGLQFPNYSSELNVNALELDDSALYLCASSDRAGNIYGYTFGSGTRLTVV.

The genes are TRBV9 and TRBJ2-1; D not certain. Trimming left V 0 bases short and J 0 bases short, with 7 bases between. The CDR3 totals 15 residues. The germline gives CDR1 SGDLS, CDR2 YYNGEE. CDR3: CASSVELSSYNEQFF. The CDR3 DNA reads TGTGCCAGCAGCGTAGAACTGAGCTCCTACAATGAGCAGTTCTTC. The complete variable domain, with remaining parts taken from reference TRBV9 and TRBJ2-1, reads DSGVTQTPKHLITATGQRVTLRCSPRSGDLSVYWYQQSLDQGLQFLIQYYNGEERAKGNILERFSAQQFPDLHSELNLSSLELGDSALYFCASSVELSSYNEQFFGPGTRLTVL.

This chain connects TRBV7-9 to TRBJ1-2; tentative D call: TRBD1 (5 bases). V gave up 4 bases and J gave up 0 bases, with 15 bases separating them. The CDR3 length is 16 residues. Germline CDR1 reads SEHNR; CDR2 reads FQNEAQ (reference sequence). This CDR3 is CASSSPTEGPNYGYTF. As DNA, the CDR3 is TGTGCCAGCAGCTCGCCTACGGAGGGACCTAACTATGGCTACACCTTC.

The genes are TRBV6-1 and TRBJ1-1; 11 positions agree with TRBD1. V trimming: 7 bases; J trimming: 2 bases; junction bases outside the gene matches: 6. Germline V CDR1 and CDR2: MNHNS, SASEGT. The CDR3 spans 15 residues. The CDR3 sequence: CASTLGQGANTEAFF. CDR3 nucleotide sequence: TGTGCCAGCACCCTAGGACAGGGGGCAAACACTGAAGCTTTCTTT.